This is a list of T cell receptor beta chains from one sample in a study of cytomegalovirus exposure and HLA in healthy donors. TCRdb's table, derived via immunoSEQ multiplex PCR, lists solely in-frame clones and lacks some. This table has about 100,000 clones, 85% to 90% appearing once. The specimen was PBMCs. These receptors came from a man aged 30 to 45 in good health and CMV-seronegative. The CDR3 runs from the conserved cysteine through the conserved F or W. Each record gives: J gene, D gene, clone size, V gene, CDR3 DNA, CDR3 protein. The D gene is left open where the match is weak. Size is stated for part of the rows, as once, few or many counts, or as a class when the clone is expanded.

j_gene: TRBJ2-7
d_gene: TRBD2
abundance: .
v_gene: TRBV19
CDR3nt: TGTGCCAGTAGTATAGCTAGCGGGGCCGGGACCTACGAGCAGTACTTC
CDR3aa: CASSIASGAGTYEQYF

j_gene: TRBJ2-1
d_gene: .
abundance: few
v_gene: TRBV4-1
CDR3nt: TGCGCCAGCAGCCGCAGGCCGGACAATGAGCAGTTCTTC
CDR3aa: CASSRRPDNEQFF

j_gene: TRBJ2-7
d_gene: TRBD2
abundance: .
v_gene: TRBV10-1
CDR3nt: TGCGCCAGCAGAGAGGGACTAGCGGTCTCCTACGAGCAGTACTTC
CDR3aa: CASREGLAVSYEQYF

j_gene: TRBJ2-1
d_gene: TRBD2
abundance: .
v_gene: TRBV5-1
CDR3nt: TGCGCCAGCAGCTACGGGACTAGCGGGATCAGTGAGCAGTTCTTC
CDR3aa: CASSYGTSGISEQFF

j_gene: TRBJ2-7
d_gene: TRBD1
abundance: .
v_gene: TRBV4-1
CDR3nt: TGCGCCAGCAGCCTAGGGGGCCAGGGTGCCTACGAGCAGTACTTC
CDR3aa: CASSLGGQGAYEQYF

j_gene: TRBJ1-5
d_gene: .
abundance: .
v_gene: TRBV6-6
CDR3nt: TGTGCCAGCAGTCAAATACAGGGCGTTACCAATCAGCCCCAGCATTTT
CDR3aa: CASSQIQGVTNQPQHF

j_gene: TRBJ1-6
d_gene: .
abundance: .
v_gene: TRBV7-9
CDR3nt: TGTGCCAGCAGCTTAGGGCTAGAGATGCTGAATTCACCCCTCCACTTT
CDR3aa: CASSLGLEMLNSPLHF

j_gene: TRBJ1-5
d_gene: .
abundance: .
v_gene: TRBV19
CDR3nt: TGTGCCAGTGGCCCCGGGGCGTACAGGGTGAAGTTGAGCAATCAGCCCCAGCATTTT
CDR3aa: CASGPGAYRVKLSNQPQHF

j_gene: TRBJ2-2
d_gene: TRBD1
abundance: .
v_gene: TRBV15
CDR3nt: TGTGCCACCAGCAGAGATCCCTACAGGGGGGAAACCGGGGAGCTGTTTTTT
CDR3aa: CATSRDPYRGETGELFF

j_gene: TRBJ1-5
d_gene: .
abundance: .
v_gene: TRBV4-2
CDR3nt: TGTGCCAGCAGCCAAGTTTCGGGGAATAGCAATCAGCCCCAGCATTTT
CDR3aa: CASSQVSGNSNQPQHF

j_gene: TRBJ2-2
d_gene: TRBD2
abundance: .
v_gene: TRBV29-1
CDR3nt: TGCAGCGTTGGAACTAGCGGGATGAACACCGGGGAGCTGTTTTTT
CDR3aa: CSVGTSGMNTGELFF

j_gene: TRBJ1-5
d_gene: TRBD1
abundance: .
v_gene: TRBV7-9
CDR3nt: TGTGCCAGCAGCCAGGACAGGGTCAATCAGCCCCAGCATTTT
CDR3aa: CASSQDRVNQPQHF

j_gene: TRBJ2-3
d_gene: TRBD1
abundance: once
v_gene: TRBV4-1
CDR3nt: TGCGCCAGCAACAGGGGGGCTGGCACAGATACGCAGTATTTT
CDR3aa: CASNRGAGTDTQYF

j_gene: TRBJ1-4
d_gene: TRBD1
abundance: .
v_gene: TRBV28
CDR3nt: TGTGCCAGTAAAGAGGGGGCGAAAAATGAAAAACTGTTTTTT
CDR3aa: CASKEGAKNEKLFF

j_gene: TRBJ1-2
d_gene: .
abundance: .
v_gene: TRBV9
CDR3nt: TGTGCCAGCAGCGTATCTGGGTGGGGGGACTATGGCTACACCTTC
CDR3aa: CASSVSGWGDYGYTF

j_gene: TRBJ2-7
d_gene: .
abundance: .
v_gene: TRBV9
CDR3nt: TGTGCCAGCAGCGTAGGGTCGGGAGCCGGGTACGAGCAGTACTTC
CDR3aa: CASSVGSGAGYEQYF

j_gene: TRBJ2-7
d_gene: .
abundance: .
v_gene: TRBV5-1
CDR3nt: TGCGCCAGCAGCTTGGACAGGGCCTCCTACGAGCAGTACTTC
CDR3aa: CASSLDRASYEQYF

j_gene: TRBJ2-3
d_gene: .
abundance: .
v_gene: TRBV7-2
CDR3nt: TGTGCCAGCAGCTCTGACTCGGTCACAGATACGCAGTATTTT
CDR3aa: CASSSDSVTDTQYF

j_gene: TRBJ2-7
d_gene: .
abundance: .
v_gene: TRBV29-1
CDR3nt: TGCAGCGTTGCCGGGAAATCGGGACTGAGCTCCTACGAGCAGTACTTC
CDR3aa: CSVAGKSGLSSYEQYF

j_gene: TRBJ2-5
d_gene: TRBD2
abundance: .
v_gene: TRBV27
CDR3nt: TGTGCCAGCAGTTTTGGACTAGCGGAAGAGACCCAGTACTTC
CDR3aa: CASSFGLAEETQYF

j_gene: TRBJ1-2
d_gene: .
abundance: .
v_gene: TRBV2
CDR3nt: TGTGCCAGCAGTGGGACAGCTAACTATGGCTACACCTTC
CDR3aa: CASSGTANYGYTF

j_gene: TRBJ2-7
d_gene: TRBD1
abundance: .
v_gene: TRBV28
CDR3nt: TGTGCCAGCAGTTCTCTACCGGGACAGGGTACAGAGCAGTACTTC
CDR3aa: CASSSLPGQGTEQYF

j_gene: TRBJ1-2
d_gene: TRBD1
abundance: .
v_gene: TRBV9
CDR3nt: TGTGCCAGCAGCGTAGCACGGGACAGGGGTAACTATGGCTACACCTTC
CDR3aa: CASSVARDRGNYGYTF

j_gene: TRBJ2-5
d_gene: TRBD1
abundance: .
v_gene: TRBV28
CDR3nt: TGTGCCAGCAGTCCTGACAGGGAAAGGGAGACCCAGTACTTC
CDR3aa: CASSPDRERETQYF

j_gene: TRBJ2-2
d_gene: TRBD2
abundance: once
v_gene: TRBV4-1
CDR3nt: TGCGCCAGCAGCCGACCCCTGTCGGGTGGCGGGAGCTCCGGGGAGCTGTTTTTT
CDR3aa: CASSRPLSGGGSSGELFF

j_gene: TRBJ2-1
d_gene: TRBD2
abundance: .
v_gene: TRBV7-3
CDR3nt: TGTGCCAGCAGCTTAACGGGGGCTGGACTAGCGGGAGTCCGAGATGAGCAGTTCTTC
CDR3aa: CASSLTGAGLAGVRDEQFF

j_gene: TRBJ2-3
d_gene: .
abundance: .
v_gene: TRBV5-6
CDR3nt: TGTGCCAGCAGCAGCAGCGGACAGAGGAAGTACACAGATACGCAGTATTTT
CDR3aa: CASSSSGQRKYTDTQYF

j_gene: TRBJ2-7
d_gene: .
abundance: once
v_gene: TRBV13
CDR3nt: TGTGCCAGCAGCTCCTTGAAAGAGAGCTCCTACGAGCAGTACTTC
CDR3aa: CASSSLKESSYEQYF

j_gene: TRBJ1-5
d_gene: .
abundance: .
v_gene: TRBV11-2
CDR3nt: TGTGCCAGCAGCTTAGATTCCAGGGCGAGCAATCAGCCCCAGCATTTT
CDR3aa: CASSLDSRASNQPQHF

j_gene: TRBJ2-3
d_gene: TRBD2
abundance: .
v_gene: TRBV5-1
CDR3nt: TGCGCCAGCAGCCGGACTAGCGGGAGAAGCACAGATACGCAGTATTTT
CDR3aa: CASSRTSGRSTDTQYF

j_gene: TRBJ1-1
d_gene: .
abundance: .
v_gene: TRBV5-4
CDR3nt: TGTGCCAGCAGCCACCCCCCGGGACAAAAGAACACTGAAGCTTTCTTT
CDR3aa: CASSHPPGQKNTEAFF

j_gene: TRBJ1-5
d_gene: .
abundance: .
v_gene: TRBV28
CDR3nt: TGTGCCAGCAGTCTTAACGTTGTGACAGTGGGTCAGCCCCAGCATTTT
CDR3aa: CASSLNVVTVGQPQHF

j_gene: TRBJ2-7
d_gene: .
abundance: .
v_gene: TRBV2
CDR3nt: TGTGCCAGCAGCCAGGGCGGGACAGCCGCTTGGTACGAGCAGTACTTC
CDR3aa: CASSQGGTAAWYEQYF

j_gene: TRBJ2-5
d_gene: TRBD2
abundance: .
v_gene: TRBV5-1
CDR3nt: TGCGCCAGCAGCTTAAGCGGGAGGGGGGAGACCCAGTACTTC
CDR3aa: CASSLSGRGETQYF

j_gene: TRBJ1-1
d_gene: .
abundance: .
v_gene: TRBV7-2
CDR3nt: TGTGCCAGCAGCCCGTTCCCCAACACTGAAGCTTTCTTT
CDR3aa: CASSPFPNTEAFF

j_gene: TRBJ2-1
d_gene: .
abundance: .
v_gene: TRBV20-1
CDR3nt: TGCAGTGCTAGTCTTCAGGTCGAGCAGTTCTTC
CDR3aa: CSASLQVEQFF

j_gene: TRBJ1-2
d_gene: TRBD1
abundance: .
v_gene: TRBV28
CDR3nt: TGTGCCAGCAGTACGACAGGGAATCGCTACACCTTC
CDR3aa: CASSTTGNRYTF

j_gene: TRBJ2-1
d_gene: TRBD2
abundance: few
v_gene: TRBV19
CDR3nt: TGTGCCAGTAGCCTACTAGCGGGAAACCTACATGAGCAGTTCTTC
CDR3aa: CASSLLAGNLHEQFF

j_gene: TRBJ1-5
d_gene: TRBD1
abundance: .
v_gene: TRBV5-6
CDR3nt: TGTGCCAGCAGCAGGGACAGGGGACCCCAGCATTTT
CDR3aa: CASSRDRGPQHF

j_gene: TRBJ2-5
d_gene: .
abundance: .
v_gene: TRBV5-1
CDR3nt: TGCGCCAGCAGCTTTCGGGCGGGATGGGACCAAGAGACCCAGTACTTC
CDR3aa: CASSFRAGWDQETQYF

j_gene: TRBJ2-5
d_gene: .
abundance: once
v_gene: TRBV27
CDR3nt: TGTGCCAGCAGTTTATCCGGGCCAGGTATGATGGAGGCCCAGTACTTC
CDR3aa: CASSLSGPGMMEAQYF

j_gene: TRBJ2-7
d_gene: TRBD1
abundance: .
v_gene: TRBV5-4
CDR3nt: TGTGCCAGCAGCACGGACAGGGGACGAACCTCCTACGAGCAGTACTTC
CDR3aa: CASSTDRGRTSYEQYF

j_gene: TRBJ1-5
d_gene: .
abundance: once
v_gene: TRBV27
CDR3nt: TGTGCCAGCAGTCTGACAGTAAACAATCAGCCCCAGCATTTT
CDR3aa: CASSLTVNNQPQHF

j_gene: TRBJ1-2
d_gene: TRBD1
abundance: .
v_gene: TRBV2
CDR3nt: TGTGCCAGCAGTAGAAAGGGACAGGGTGTCTATGGCTACACCTTC
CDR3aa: CASSRKGQGVYGYTF

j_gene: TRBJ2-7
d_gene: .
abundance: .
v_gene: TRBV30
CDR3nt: TGTGCCTGGACCCGGAGCTACGAGCAGTACTTC
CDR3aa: CAWTRSYEQYF

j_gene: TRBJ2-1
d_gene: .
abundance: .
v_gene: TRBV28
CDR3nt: TGTGCCAGCAGTTTCGAGGGAGACAATGAGCAGTTCTTC
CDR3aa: CASSFEGDNEQFF

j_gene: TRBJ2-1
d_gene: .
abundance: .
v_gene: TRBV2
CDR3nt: TGTGCCAGCAGAGGACTCGACAATGAGCAGTTCTTC
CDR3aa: CASRGLDNEQFF

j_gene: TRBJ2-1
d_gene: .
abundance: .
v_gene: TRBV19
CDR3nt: TGTGCCAGTAGGCGGGTAGGGGGCAATGAGCAGTTCTTC
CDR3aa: CASRRVGGNEQFF

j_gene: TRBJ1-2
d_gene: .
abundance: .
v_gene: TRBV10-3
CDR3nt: TGTGCCATCAGTGAAGCGGCGGCTAACTATGGCTACACCTTC
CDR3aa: CAISEAAANYGYTF

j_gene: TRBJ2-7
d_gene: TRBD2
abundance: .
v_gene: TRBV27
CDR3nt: TGTGCCAGCAGTTCCTTAGCGGGGGGGCTCTACGAGCAGTACTTC
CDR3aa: CASSSLAGGLYEQYF

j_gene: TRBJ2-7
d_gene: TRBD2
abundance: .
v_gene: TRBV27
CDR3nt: TGTGCCAGCAGTTCGGGGAGGGGCTACGAGCAGTACTTC
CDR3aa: CASSSGRGYEQYF

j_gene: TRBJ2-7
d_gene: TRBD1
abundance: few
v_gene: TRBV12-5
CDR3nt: TGTGCTAGTGGTTTGGTACTTCGTCGGGACAGACCTATCTACGAGCAGTACTTC
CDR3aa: CASGLVLRRDRPIYEQYF

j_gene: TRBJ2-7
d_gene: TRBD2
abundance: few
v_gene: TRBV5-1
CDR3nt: TGCGCCAGCAGGATGACTAGCGGGGGACCCTACGAGCAGTACTTC
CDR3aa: CASRMTSGGPYEQYF

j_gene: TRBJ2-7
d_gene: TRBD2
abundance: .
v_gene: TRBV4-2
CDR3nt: TGTGCCAGCAGCCAAGAACTAGCGGGGGTGCCCTACGAGCAGTACTTC
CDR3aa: CASSQELAGVPYEQYF

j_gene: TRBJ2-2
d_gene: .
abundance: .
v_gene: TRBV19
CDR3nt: TGTGCCAGTAGTTCCCCCGGGGGGAACACCGGGGAGCTGTTTTTT
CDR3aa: CASSSPGGNTGELFF

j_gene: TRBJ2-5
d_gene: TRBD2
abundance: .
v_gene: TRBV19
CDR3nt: TGTGCCAGTAGTCCCTCTGGGCCTAGCGGGAGCGTAGAGACCCAGTACTTC
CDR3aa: CASSPSGPSGSVETQYF

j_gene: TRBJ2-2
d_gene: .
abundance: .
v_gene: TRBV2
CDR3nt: TGTGCCAGCAGTGAACAGGGATACACCGGGGAGCTGTTTTTT
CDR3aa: CASSEQGYTGELFF

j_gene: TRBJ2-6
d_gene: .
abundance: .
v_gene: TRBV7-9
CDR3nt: TGTGCCAGCAGCTTAGGAGGCGGTGGGGCCAACGTCCTGACTTTC
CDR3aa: CASSLGGGGANVLTF